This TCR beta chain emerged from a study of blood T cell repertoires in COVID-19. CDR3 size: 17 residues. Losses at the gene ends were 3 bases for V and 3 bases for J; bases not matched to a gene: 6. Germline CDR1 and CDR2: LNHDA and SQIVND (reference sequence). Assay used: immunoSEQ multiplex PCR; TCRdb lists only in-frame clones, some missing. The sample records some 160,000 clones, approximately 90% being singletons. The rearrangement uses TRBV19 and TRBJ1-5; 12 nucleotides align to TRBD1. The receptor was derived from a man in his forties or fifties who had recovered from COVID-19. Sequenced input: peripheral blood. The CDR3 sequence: CASSIPGTGGSNQPQHF. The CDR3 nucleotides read TGTGCCAGTAGTATTCCCGGGACAGGGGGCTCCAATCAGCCCCAGCATTTT.